The next 18 T cell receptor beta chains were all read from a single sample in a study of cytomegalovirus exposure and HLA in healthy donors. Sequenced by immunoSEQ multiplex PCR; TCRdb stores in-frame clones only, minus some. The repertoire holds 92,000 or so clones, with 96% as singletons. Sequenced sample: PBMCs. These receptors came from a man aged 18 to 30 in good health and CMV-seronegative.

This rearrangement joins TRBV27 to TRBJ1-2; TRBD1 matches 9 bases. The CDR3 spans 15 residues. V dropped 4 bases and J dropped 4; count of bases not matched to a gene: 7. Germline CDR1 reads MNHEY; CDR2 reads SMNVEV (reference sequence). The CDR3: CASSSTGGRTYGYTF. DNA for the CDR3: TGTGCCAGCAGTTCAACAGGGGGCAGAACCTATGGCTACACCTTC.

The chain's CDR3 is CASSLLLTNNEQFF. The CDR3 DNA follows: TGTGCCAGCAGTTTACTTCTTACAAACAATGAGCAGTTCTTC. The V call is TRBV28, the J call TRBJ2-1; D unclear. V gave up 2 bases and J gave up 5 bases, with 10 bases separating them. CDR1 MDHEN and CDR2 SYDVKM come from the germline V gene. The CDR3 length is 14 residues.

The chain combines TRBV19 with TRBJ2-3; 8 nucleotides line up with TRBD1. CDR3 length equals 13 residues. Trimming at V came to 8 bases and at J to 6 bases, leaving 7 bases not matched to a gene. From germline, CDR1 is LNHDA and CDR2 SQIVND (reference sequence). The CDR3 nucleotides read TGTGCCAGTCACTCAGGGGGCGCGGATACGCAGTATTTT. Translating gives CASHSGGADTQYF.

V is TRBV18 and J is TRBJ2-7; TRBD2 is a possible D gene (6 bases). Trimming took off 3 bases at V and 0 bases at J, with 9 bases between the two ends. The CDR3 sequence is 14 residues long. Germline assignment: CDR1 KGHSH and CDR2 LQKENI. CDR3 bases: TGTGCCAGCTCACCGGGGACTGCCTCCTACGAGCAGTACGTC. It is translated as CASSPGTASYEQYV.

V usage is TRBV5-1 and J usage is TRBJ2-5; TRBD1 agrees at 8 bases. Germline values: CDR1 SGHRS, CDR2 YFSETQ. V lost 3 bases and J lost 5; bases outside the gene matches: 6. This CDR3 is 14 amino acids long. The chain's CDR3 is CASSSGQGGETQYF. CDR3 DNA: TGCGCCAGCAGCTCCGGACAGGGAGGTGAGACCCAGTACTTC. The entire variable domain, with the rest obtained from reference TRBV5-1 and TRBJ2-5, is as follows: KAGVTQTPRYLIKTRGQQVTLSCSPISGHRSVSWYQQTPGQGLQFLFEYFSETQRNKGNFPGRFSGRQFSNSRSEMNVSTLELGDSALYLCASSSGQGGETQYFGPGTRLLVL.

The V call is TRBV7-9, the J call TRBJ1-1; TRBD1 aligns across 9 bases. With V trimmed by 3 bases and J by 7 bases, 6 bases remained unmatched. The germline V gene has CDR1 SEHNR and CDR2 FQNEAQ (reference sequence). The CDR3 is 14 residues long. The CDR3 coding sequence is TGTGCCAGCAGCTTGGACCGGGACAGGGATGAAGCTTTCTTT. Residues: CASSLDRDRDEAFF.

The rearrangement links TRBV19 to TRBJ2-7; D is perhaps TRBD2 (6 bases). The V gene lost 11 bases and the J gene lost 1 base, with 18 bases spanning the gap. There are 14 residues in the CDR3. Germline V gene lookup returns CDR1 LNHDA and CDR2 SQIVND (reference sequence). The CDR3 reads CAGEERAASYEQYF. Written as DNA, the CDR3 is TGTGCCGGGGAAGAGCGGGCCGCATCCTACGAGCAGTACTTC.

This chain connects TRBV13 to TRBJ1-4; 7 bases agree with TRBD1. V was clipped by 5 bases and J by 4 bases; unmatched bases: 7. The CDR3 is 15 residues long. CDR1 and CDR2 (germline): PRHDT, FYEKMQ (reference sequence). CDR3 DNA: TGTGCCAGCAGCACCCGACAGGGTCTTAATGAAAAACTGTTTTTT. Translated, it gives CASSTRQGLNEKLFF.

The rearrangement joins TRBV19 to TRBJ1-4; D remains ambiguous. The CDR3 length is 13 residues. Germline V gives CDR1 LNHDA, CDR2 SQIVND (reference sequence). V lost 3 bases and J lost 5, with 7 bases in between. The CDR3 here is CASSIFGNEKLFF. The CDR3 DNA follows: TGTGCCAGTAGTATCTTCGGGAATGAAAAACTGTTTTTT. The full variable domain, rest sourced from reference TRBV19 and TRBJ1-4, is DGGITQSPKYLFRKEGQNVTLSCEQNLNHDAMYWYRQDPGQGLRLIYYSQIVNDFQKGDIAEGYSVSREKKESFPLTVTSAQKNPTAFYLCASSIFGNEKLFFGSGTQLSVL.

The chain uses TRBV19 and TRBJ2-7; maybe TRBD1 (7 bases). This CDR3 is 15 amino acids long. Trimming removed 4 bases at V and 2 bases at J, with 15 bases between. CDR1 LNHDA and CDR2 SQIVND come from the germline V gene (reference sequence). The CDR3: CASSTLQGGTYEQYF. CDR3 DNA: TGTGCCAGTAGTACTCTCCAGGGGGGCACCTACGAGCAGTACTTC.

This clone was seen just once. The chain is built from TRBV6-1 and TRBJ1-2, with TRBD1 as a possible D gene (6 bases). The CDR3 runs 13 residues. V gave up 0 bases and J gave up 7 bases, with 9 bases separating them. Germline-derived CDR1 and CDR2 are MNHNS and SASEGT. The CDR3 sequence: CASSEAAGAGYTF. The CDR3 bases are TGTGCCAGCAGTGAAGCAGCAGGGGCTGGCTACACCTTC.

This clone showed up just once. The V call is TRBV9, the J call TRBJ1-1; TRBD1 is a possible D gene (5 bases). The CDR3 contains 14 residues. The V gene's germline CDR1 is SGDLS and CDR2 YYNGEE. With 3 bases removed from V and 1 base from J, the gap between germline ends came to 10 bases. The CDR3 sequence: CASSGGDRNTEAFF. In nucleotides, the CDR3 is TGTGCCAGCAGCGGGGGGGATCGGAACACTGAAGCTTTCTTT.

The genes are TRBV19 and TRBJ2-1; the D gene is possibly TRBD2 (5 bases). V was pared by 5 bases and J by 4 bases, with 9 bases between. Germline CDR1 and CDR2: LNHDA and SQIVND (reference sequence). This CDR3 is 13 amino acids long. The CDR3 region is CASSAGGYNEQFF. The CDR3 bases are TGTGCCAGTAGTGCCGGAGGTTACAATGAGCAGTTCTTC.

The genes are TRBV11-3 and TRBJ2-1; possible D gene TRBD2, 6 bases. CDR3 length: 15 amino acids. V was cut by 2 bases and J by 7 bases, with 15 bases left in between. CDR1 SGHNT and CDR2 YENEEA come from the germline V gene. This CDR3 reads CASSLFAGLGNEQFF. The CDR3 DNA reads TGTGCCAGCAGCTTATTTGCGGGATTGGGAAATGAGCAGTTCTTC.

Note on this clone: One end of the junction does not line up with germline, which may come from a read error. The chain couples TRBV14 to TRBJ1-1; D unresolved. The CDR3 loop spans 11 amino acids. The germline V gene encodes CDR1 SGHDN and CDR2 FVKESK. The CDR3 protein is CASSQGRHSSF. CDR3 nucleotides: TGTGCCAGCAGCCAAGGCCGACACTCTTCCTTT.

The rearrangement uses TRBV29-1 and TRBJ1-3; D gene uncertain. Germline V lookup: CDR1 SQVTM, CDR2 ANQGSEA. Between the trimmed V and J ends, which lost 1 base and 2 bases, there was a span of 18 bases. This CDR3 is built from 17 residues. This CDR3 is CSVEGLPWLGTGNTIYF. Here the CDR3 DNA reads TGCAGCGTTGAAGGGCTGCCCTGGCTGGGCACTGGAAACACCATATATTTT.

The genes are TRBV5-8 and TRBJ1-2; 7 bases line up with TRBD1. The CDR3 contains 16 residues. Looked up from germline, CDR1 is SGHTS and CDR2 is YDEGEE. The ends lost 2 bases at V and 7 bases at J; junction bases unmatched: 14. The CDR3, as DNA: TGTGCCAGCAGCTTCAATCGACAGGGTCGTTTGAGTGGCTACACCTTC. Amino acid sequence: CASSFNRQGRLSGYTF.

The rearrangement joins TRBV7-2 to TRBJ2-1, with 10 bases aligning to TRBD2. This CDR3 contains 17 residues. Trimming took 1 base from V and 5 from J; bases not matched to a gene: 8. Germline V gives CDR1 SGHTA, CDR2 FQGNSA. The CDR3 DNA follows: TGTGCCAGCAGCTTAGTCGCTAGCGGGAGTCGCGACAATGAGCAGTTCTTC. Protein product: CASSLVASGSRDNEQFF.